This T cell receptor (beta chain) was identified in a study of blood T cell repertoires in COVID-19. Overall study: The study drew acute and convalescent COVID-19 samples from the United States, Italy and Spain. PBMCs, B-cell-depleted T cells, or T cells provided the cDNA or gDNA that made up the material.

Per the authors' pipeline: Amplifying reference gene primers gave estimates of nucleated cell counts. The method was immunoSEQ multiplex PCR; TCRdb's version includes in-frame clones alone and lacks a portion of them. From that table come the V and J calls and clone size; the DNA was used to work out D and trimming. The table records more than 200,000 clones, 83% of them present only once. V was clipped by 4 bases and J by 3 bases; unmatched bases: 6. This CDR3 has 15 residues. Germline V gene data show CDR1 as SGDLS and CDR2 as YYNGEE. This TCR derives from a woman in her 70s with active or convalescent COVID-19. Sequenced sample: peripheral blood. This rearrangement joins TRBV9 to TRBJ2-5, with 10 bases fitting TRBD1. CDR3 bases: TGTGCCAGCAGCAAAACCGGGACAGGGGAAGAGACCCAGTACTTC. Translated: CASSKTGTGEETQYF.